This T cell receptor (beta chain) stems from a study of chemoradiotherapy in HPV16-positive cancers. Study-level findings and limits: Functional assays defining HPV-specific T cells used only a couple of HPV16-positive patients. Candidate HPV-specific clones and E7-related TCR motifs grew in tumor during treatment. For HPV16-positive patients, expanding HPV-responsive T cells associated with longer recurrence-free survival.

The table came from immunoSEQ multiplex PCR; TCRdb's copy has only in-frame clones and leaves some out. The top ten clones hold more than 7.5% of a sample with around 2,000 clones, about 84% of them seen once. This CDR3 region has 11 residues. CDR1 and CDR2 from the germline V gene are DFQATT and SNEGSKA (reference sequence). V was shortened by 1 base and J by 2 bases, with 3 bases between the two germline ends. For this clone: The antigen remains unidentified.

The source is a human donor with HPV-associated anogenital cancer. The chain couples TRBV20-1 to TRBJ2-7; no firm D call. The material was tumor tissue, obtained from a patient who underwent chemoradiotherapy. In nucleotides, the CDR3 is TGCAGTGCTAGAGCTACCTACGAGCAGTACTTC. Amino acid sequence: CSARATYEQYF.